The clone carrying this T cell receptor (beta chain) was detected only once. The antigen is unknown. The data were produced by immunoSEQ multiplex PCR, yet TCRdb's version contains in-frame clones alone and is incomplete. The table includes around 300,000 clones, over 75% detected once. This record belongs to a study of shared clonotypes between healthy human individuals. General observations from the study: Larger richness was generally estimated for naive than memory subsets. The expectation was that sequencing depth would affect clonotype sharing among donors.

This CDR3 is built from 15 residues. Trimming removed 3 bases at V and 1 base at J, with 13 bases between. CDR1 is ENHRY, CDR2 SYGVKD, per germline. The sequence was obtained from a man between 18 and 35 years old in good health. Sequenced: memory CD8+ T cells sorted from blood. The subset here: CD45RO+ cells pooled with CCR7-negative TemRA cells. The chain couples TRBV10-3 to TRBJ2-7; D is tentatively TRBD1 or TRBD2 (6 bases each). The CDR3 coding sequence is TGTGCCATCAGTGACCCGGGGGCGCCTTCCTACGAGCAGTACTTC. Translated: CAISDPGAPSYEQYF.